What follows are 7 T cell receptor beta chains derived from one specimen sequenced in a study of cytomegalovirus exposure and HLA in healthy donors. Amplification used 60 Vbeta primers and 13 Jbeta primers. Libraries were prepared by immunoSEQ multiplex PCR; TCRdb keeps only in-frame clonotypes and omits some of them. In the table there are some 160,000 clones, around three quarters of which are singletons. The source material was PBMCs. These TCRs come from a man between 40 and 49 years old in good health and CMV-seronegative.

The gene calls are TRBV13 and TRBJ2-5; 7 bases fit TRBD2. Unmatched junction bases numbered 4, after V lost 5 bases and J lost 1 base. Germline V gene sequence: CDR1 PRHDT, CDR2 FYEKMQ (reference sequence). CDR3 length: 14 residues. CDR3 in DNA: TGTGCCAGCAGCGCTCCGGGGGGCCAAGAGACCCAGTACTTC. It is translated as CASSAPGGQETQYF.

This rearrangement joins TRBV4-1 to TRBJ1-4; maybe TRBD1 (6 bases). Per germline, CDR1 MGHRA and CDR2 YSYEKL. Deletions cut 2 bases from V and 13 bases from J, with 20 bases between. The CDR3 consists of 15 residues. DNA for the CDR3: TGCGCCAGCAGCCAATGGACAGAGAGGGGCCTCGGACTGTTTTTT. Translated, it gives CASSQWTERGLGLFF.

The J gene is TRBJ2-5, the V gene TRBV28; D not resolved. V lost 4 bases and J lost 0, with 9 bases in between. Germline loops: CDR1 MDHEN, CDR2 SYDVKM. This CDR3 has 14 amino acids. CDR3 sequence reads: CASSSPGYQETQYF. The DNA for the CDR3 is TGTGCCAGCAGTTCCCCCGGGTACCAAGAGACCCAGTACTTC. The full variable domain, with the rest looked up from reference TRBV28 and TRBJ2-5, is DVKVTQSSRYLVKRTGEKVFLECVQDMDHENMFWYRQDPGLGLRLIYFSYDVKMKEKGDIPEGYSVSREKKERFSLILESASTNQTSMYLCASSSPGYQETQYFGPGTRLLVL.

The chain carries TRBV5-6 and TRBJ2-5; 7 nucleotides align to TRBD2. The V and J ends lost 3 bases and 5 bases, in that order; junction bases with no gene match: 19. This CDR3 is 18 amino acids long. Per germline, CDR1 SGHDT and CDR2 YYEEEE. The chain's CDR3 is CASSWGPKRGSRSETQYF. DNA for the CDR3: TGTGCCAGCAGCTGGGGCCCTAAGCGGGGTTCAAGGTCGGAGACCCAGTACTTC.

The J gene is TRBJ1-5, the V gene TRBV11-2, with TRBD1 matching over 9 bases. The germline V gene has CDR1 SGHAT and CDR2 FQNNGV. This CDR3 is built from 19 residues. Germline trimming cut 5 bases from V and 0 bases from J; bases unmatched to any gene: 14. The CDR3 sequence is CASSEEPGQGSNSNQPQHF. The CDR3, as DNA: TGTGCCAGCAGCGAAGAGCCGGGACAGGGAAGTAATAGCAATCAGCCCCAGCATTTT.

The chain couples TRBV28 to TRBJ1-1; D unresolved. CDR1 is MDHEN and CDR2 is SYDVKM in the germline V gene. V was clipped by 7 bases and J by 0 bases, with 9 bases between them. This CDR3 region has 13 residues. CDR3 loop: CASTDTLNTEAFF. CDR3 DNA: TGTGCCAGCACCGACACCCTGAACACTGAAGCTTTCTTT. Filled out from reference TRBV28 and TRBJ1-1, the complete variable domain reads DVKVTQSSRYLVKRTGEKVFLECVQDMDHENMFWYRQDPGLGLRLIYFSYDVKMKEKGDIPEGYSVSREKKERFSLILESASTNQTSMYLCASTDTLNTEAFFGQGTRLTVV.

CDR3: CASSGQGAQGGYTF. The CDR3 DNA reads TGTGCCAGCAGCGGACAGGGGGCGCAGGGGGGCTACACCTTC. The chain employs TRBV11-3 and TRBJ1-2, with TRBD1 matching 11 bases. This CDR3 contains 14 residues. Germline-derived CDR1 and CDR2 are SGHNT and YENEEA. With 5 bases clipped from V and 8 bases from J, the junction kept 7 bases outside the gene matches. The whole variable domain, remainder taken from reference TRBV11-3 and TRBJ1-2, is EAGVVQSPRYKIIEKKQPVAFWCNPISGHNTLYWYLQNLGQGPELLIRYENEEAVDDSQLPKDRFSAERLKGVDSTLKIQPAELGDSAVYLCASSGQGAQGGYTFGSGTRLTVV.